What follows are 13 T cell receptor beta chains derived from one specimen sequenced in a study of Ad26.COV2.S vaccination and SARS-CoV-2 variants. Stated treatment: about 20 received Ad26.COV2.S at low or high dose, single or two shots; about 5 received placebo; per-sample allocation not given. The samples date from day 63 after the first vaccine or placebo injection. Clones were sequenced by immunoSEQ multiplex PCR, and TCRdb holds only the in-frame ones, with some missing. Found here are 450,000 to 550,000 clones, nearly 90% of them singletons; the top ten hold about 1.7%. The sample was peripheral blood, taken in a trial of Ad26.COV2.S vaccine versus placebo. The receptors were gathered from a person between 18 and 65 years old who received the Ad26.COV2.S COVID-19 vaccine or a placebo.

The chain recombines TRBV7-9 with TRBJ1-2; the match to TRBD1 covers 8 bases. V was pared by 1 base and J by 1 base, with 5 bases of the junction left unmatched. The CDR3 sequence is 16 residues long. Germline CDR1 reads SEHNR; CDR2 reads FQNEAQ (reference sequence). CDR3 in DNA: TGTGCCAGCAGCTTAGAACTGACAGGGGATAACTATGGCTACACCTTC. This encodes CASSLELTGDNYGYTF.

J is TRBJ2-6 and V is TRBV5-1, with 9 positions matching TRBD1. With V trimmed by 3 bases and J by 0 bases, 4 bases remained unmatched. CDR1 is SGHRS and CDR2 is YFSETQ in the germline V gene. The length of the CDR3 is 17 residues. CDR3 bases: TGCGCCAGCAGCTCGGGACAGGGACTCTCTGGGGCCAACGTCCTGACTTTC. The encoded protein is CASSSGQGLSGANVLTF.

The V call is TRBV7-2, the J call TRBJ2-7; TRBD1 matches at 7 bases. The trim removed 6 bases at V and 7 bases at J, leaving 12 bases unmatched. Per the germline V gene, CDR1 is SGHTA and CDR2 is FQGNSA. The CDR3 is made up of 14 amino acids. CDR3 amino acids: CASRADRVYGEQYF. CDR3 sequence (DNA): TGTGCCAGCAGGGCCGACAGGGTGTATGGGGAGCAGTACTTC.

The CDR3 bases are TGTGCCAGCAGTTTAAGGGGATGGGGGATCGCCTATGGCTACACCTTC. Encoded protein: CASSLRGWGIAYGYTF. The chain uses TRBV27 and TRBJ1-2; possibly TRBD1 for D (5 bases). CDR1 and CDR2 (germline): MNHEY, SMNVEV (reference sequence). V was shortened by 2 bases and J by 4 bases, with 17 bases between the two germline ends. This CDR3 region has 16 residues.

Turning to this clone: Additional DNA sequences in this sample encode the identical CDR3. V gene TRBV18 combines with J gene TRBJ2-5, with TRBD1 matching over 11 bases. Germline assignment: CDR1 KGHSH and CDR2 LQKENI. Trimming cost V 0 bases and J 5 bases; bases outside gene matches: 2. The CDR3 is 15 residues long. The CDR3 region is CASSPPGQGGETQYF. As DNA, the CDR3 is TGTGCCAGCTCACCACCGGGACAGGGGGGTGAGACCCAGTACTTC.

The CDR3 reads CASSGGSYEQYF. Here the CDR3 DNA reads TGTGCCAGCTCCGGGGGTTCCTACGAGCAGTACTTC. The rearrangement links TRBV27 to TRBJ2-7, with a weak D call TRBD2 (6 bases). This CDR3 is built from 12 residues. Germline V gene lookup returns CDR1 MNHEY and CDR2 SMNVEV (reference sequence). Trimming took off 8 bases at V and 1 base at J, with 9 bases between the two ends.

This clone was recorded only once. The chain is built from TRBV19 and TRBJ2-3, with D perhaps matching TRBD1 (5 bases). The germline gives CDR1 LNHDA, CDR2 SQIVND (reference sequence). The germline V and J ends were trimmed by 4 bases and 7 bases, with 27 bases remaining between them. The length of the CDR3 is 18 residues. The CDR3 loop is CASSTPSRTLVFEHTQYF. The CDR3, as DNA: TGTGCCAGTAGTACCCCCTCAAGGACACTTGTTTTTGAGCATACGCAGTATTTT.

The chain links TRBV6-5 to TRBJ1-4; the D is unclear. The V gene lost 2 bases and the J gene lost 8 bases, with 9 bases spanning the gap. CDR3 length: 13 residues. Germline V gene data show CDR1 as MNHEY and CDR2 as SVGAGI. The CDR3 DNA sequence: TGTGCCAGCAGTTACAGGGAGGAGGAAAAACTGTTTTTT. Its translation: CASSYREEEKLFF.

The J gene is TRBJ1-1, the V gene TRBV6-5; no definite D call. This CDR3 is 16 amino acids long. Germline loops: CDR1 MNHEY, CDR2 SVGAGI. V was pared by 0 bases and J by 5 bases, with 16 bases between. CDR3 nucleotides: TGTGCCAGCAGTTACTCGTATGCGGCTGAACGTACTGAAGCTTTCTTT. This gives the protein CASSYSYAAERTEAFF.

This clone was observed a few times. The rearrangement links TRBV9 to TRBJ2-7; 10 bases are a match to TRBD1. The CDR3 loop spans 15 amino acids. Germline trimming cut 3 bases from V and 3 bases from J; bases unmatched to any gene: 6. Germline lookup yields CDR1 SGDLS and CDR2 YYNGEE. The DNA for the CDR3 is TGTGCCAGCAGCGCACCCGGGACAGGGGACTACGAGCAGTACTTC. It translates to CASSAPGTGDYEQYF.

The V gene is TRBV7-2, the J gene TRBJ2-1; D perhaps matches TRBD2 (6 bases). V was trimmed by 5 bases and J by 2 bases, leaving 19 bases between them. The germline CDR1 and CDR2 sequences are SGHTA and FQGNSA. This CDR3 spans 17 amino acids. Here the CDR3 DNA reads TGTGCCAGCAGCGCGAAGGGGAGGAGCGCGGCCTACAATGAGCAGTTCTTC. Its translation is CASSAKGRSAAYNEQFF.

The chain recombines TRBV4-2 with TRBJ1-4; 8 positions agree with TRBD1. Per the germline V gene, CDR1 is LGHNA and CDR2 is YNFKEQ. The CDR3 has 19 residues. V was pared by 4 bases and J by 0 bases, with 13 bases of the junction left unmatched. CDR3 residues: CASSPRSNRGIATNEKLFF. CDR3 sequence (DNA): TGTGCCAGCAGCCCGCGTAGTAACAGGGGGATTGCAACTAATGAAAAACTGTTTTTT.

V is TRBV10-3 and J is TRBJ1-5; possibly TRBD1 for D (5 bases). V was clipped by 6 bases and J by 1 base, with 13 bases between them. Germline assignment: CDR1 ENHRY and CDR2 SYGVKD. The CDR3 runs to 15 residues. CDR3 residues: CAIRQGLESNQPQHF. CDR3 nucleotides: TGTGCCATCAGGCAGGGTTTGGAAAGCAATCAGCCCCAGCATTTT.